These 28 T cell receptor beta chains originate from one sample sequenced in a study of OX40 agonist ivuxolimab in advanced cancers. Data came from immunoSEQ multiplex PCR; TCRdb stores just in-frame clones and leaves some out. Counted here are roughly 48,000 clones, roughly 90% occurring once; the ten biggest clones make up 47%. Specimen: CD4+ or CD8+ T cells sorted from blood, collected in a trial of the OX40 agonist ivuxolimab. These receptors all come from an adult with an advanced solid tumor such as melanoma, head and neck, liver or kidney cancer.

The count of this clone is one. The CDR3 sequence: CASSSRGFQETQYF. DNA of the CDR3: TGTGCCAGCAGCTCCAGGGGCTTCCAAGAGACCCAGTACTTC. The chain uses TRBV13 and TRBJ2-5, with D maybe TRBD1 (6 bases). With 4 bases removed from V and 1 base from J, the gap between germline ends came to 10 bases. This CDR3 comprises 14 residues. The germline CDR1 and CDR2 sequences are PRHDT and FYEKMQ (reference sequence).

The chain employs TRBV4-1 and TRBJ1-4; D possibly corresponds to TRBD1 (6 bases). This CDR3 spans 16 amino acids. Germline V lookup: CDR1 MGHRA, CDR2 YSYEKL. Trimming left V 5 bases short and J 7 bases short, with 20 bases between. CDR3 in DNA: TGCGCCAGCAGCGAGACCCAAGGGGGAGTTTTTGAAAAACTGTTTTTT. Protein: CASSETQGGVFEKLFF.

Here the CDR3 reads CASSLMSDRGNSPLHF. CDR3 coding DNA: TGTGCCAGCAGTTTAATGTCAGACAGGGGTAATTCACCCCTCCACTTT. The rearrangement links TRBV27 to TRBJ1-6, with TRBD1 matching 8 bases. After removal of 2 bases from V and 6 bases from J, the junction contained 6 bases not matched to a gene. Germline CDR1 is MNHEY and CDR2 is SMNVEV (reference sequence). This CDR3 is built from 16 residues.

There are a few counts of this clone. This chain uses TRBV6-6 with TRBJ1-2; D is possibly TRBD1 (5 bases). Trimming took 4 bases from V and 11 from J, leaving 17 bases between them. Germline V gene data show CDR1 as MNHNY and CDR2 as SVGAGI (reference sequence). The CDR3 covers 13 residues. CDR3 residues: CASSSYPEEGYTF. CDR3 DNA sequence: TGTGCCAGCAGTTCCTACCCAGAGGAGGGGTACACCTTC.

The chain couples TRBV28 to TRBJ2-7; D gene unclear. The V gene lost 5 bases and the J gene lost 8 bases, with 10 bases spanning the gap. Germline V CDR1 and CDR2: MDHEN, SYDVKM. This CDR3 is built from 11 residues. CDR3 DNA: TGTGCCAGCAGTGACCCTACGAAGCAGTACTTC. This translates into CASSDPTKQYF.

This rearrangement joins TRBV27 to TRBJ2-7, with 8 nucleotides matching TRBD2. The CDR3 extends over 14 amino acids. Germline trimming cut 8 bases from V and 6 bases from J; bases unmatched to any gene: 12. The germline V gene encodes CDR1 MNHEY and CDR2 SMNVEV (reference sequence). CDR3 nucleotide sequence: TGTGCCAGCGGCATCTCGGGGGGGCCAGGCGAGCAGTACTTC. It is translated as CASGISGGPGEQYF.

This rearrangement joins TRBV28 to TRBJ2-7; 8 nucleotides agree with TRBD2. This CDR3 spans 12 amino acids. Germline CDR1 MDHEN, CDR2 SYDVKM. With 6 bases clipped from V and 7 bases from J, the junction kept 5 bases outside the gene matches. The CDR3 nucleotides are TGTGCCAGCAGCCCGGGAGGGAAAGAGCAGTACTTC. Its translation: CASSPGGKEQYF.

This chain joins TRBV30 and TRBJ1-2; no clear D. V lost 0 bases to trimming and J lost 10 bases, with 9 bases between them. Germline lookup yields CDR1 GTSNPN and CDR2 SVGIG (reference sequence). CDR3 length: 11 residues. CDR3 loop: CAWSVRSLYTF. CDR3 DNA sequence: TGTGCCTGGAGTGTACGGAGCCTCTACACCTTC.

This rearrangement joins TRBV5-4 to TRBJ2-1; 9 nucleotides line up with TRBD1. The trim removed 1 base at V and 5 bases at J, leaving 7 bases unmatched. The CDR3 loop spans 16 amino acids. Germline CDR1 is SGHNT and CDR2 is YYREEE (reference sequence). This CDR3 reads CASSLTGGRLDNEQFF. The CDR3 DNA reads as TGTGCCAGCAGCTTGACAGGGGGCCGCCTGGACAATGAGCAGTTCTTC.

CDR3 in amino acids: CASSLAQGSYNEQFF. CDR3 DNA sequence: TGTGCCAGCAGCTTAGCGCAAGGCTCCTACAATGAGCAGTTCTTC. The chain uses TRBV7-9 and TRBJ2-1; D not resolved. Between the trimmed V and J ends, which lost 0 bases and 0 bases, there was a span of 6 bases. CDR3 length equals 15 residues. The V gene's germline CDR1 is SEHNR and CDR2 FQNEAQ (reference sequence).

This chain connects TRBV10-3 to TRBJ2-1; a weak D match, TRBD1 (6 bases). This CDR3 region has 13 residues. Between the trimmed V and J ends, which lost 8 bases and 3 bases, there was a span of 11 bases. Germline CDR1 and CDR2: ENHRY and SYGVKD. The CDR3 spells CAIALTGYNEQFF. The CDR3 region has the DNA TGTGCCATCGCATTGACAGGCTACAATGAGCAGTTCTTC.

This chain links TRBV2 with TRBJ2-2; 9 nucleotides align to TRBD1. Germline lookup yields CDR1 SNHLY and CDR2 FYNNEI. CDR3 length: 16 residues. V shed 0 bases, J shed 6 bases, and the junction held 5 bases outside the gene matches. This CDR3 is CASSEAGTGMSGELFF. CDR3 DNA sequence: TGTGCCAGCAGTGAAGCCGGGACAGGGATGTCCGGGGAGCTGTTTTTT.

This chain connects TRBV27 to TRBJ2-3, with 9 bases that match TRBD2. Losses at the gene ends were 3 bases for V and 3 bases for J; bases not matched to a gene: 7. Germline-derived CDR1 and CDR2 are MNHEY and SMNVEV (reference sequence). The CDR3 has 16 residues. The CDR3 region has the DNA TGTGCCAGCAGTTTTCTAGGCGGGGGGGCAACAGATACGCAGTATTTT. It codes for CASSFLGGGATDTQYF.

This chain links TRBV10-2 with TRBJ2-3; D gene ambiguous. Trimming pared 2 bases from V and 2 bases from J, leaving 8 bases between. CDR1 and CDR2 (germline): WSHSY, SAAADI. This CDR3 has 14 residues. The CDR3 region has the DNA TGCGCCAGCAGTGAGGGGCGGCACACAGATACGCAGTATTTT. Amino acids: CASSEGRHTDTQYF.

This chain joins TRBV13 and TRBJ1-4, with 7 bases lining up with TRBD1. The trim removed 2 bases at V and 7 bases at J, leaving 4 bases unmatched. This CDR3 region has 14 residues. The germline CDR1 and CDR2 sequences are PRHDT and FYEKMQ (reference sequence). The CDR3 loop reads CASSLRTGGEKLFF. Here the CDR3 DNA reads TGTGCCAGCAGCTTACGGACAGGCGGTGAAAAACTGTTTTTT.

Here the CDR3 DNA reads TGTGCCAGCAGCCCGGCGGAGGGGACCCCCTACGAGCAGTACTTC. Translation gives CASSPAEGTPYEQYF. J is TRBJ2-7 and V is TRBV7-9, with a tentative D call TRBD2 (6 bases). Trimming took 5 bases from V and 2 from J, leaving 16 bases between them. This CDR3 comprises 15 residues. Germline CDR1 SEHNR, CDR2 FQNEAQ (reference sequence).

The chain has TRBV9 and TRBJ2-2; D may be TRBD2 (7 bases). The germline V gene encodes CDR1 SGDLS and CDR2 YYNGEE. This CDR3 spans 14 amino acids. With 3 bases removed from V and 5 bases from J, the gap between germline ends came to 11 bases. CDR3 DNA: TGTGCCAGCAGCGGGACAGCGGGGACCGGGGAGCTGTTTTTT. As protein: CASSGTAGTGELFF.

Here the CDR3 reads CASTVSGELFF. CDR3 coding DNA: TGTGCCAGCACAGTCAGCGGGGAGCTGTTTTTT. This chain connects TRBV28 to TRBJ2-2, with unresolved D. V was cut by 7 bases and J by 7 bases, with 7 bases left in between. Germline V lookup: CDR1 MDHEN, CDR2 SYDVKM. The CDR3 runs 11 residues.

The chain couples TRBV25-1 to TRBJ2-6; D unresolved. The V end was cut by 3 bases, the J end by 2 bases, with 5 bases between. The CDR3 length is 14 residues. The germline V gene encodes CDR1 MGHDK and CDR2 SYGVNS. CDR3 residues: CASSDFTGANVLTF. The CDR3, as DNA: TGTGCCAGCAGTGACTTTACTGGGGCCAACGTCCTGACTTTC.

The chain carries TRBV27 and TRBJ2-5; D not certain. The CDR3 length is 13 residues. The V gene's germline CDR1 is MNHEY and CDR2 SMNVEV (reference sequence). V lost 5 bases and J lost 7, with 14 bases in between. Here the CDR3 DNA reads TGTGCCAGCAGTCCCCCGGCCGGTGGGACCCAGTACTTC. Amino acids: CASSPPAGGTQYF.

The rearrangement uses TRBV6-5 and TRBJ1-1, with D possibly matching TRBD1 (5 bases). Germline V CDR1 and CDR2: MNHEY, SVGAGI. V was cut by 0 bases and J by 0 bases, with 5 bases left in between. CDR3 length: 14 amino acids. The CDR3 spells CASSYSGVNTEAFF. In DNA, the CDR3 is TGTGCCAGCAGTTACTCAGGGGTGAACACTGAAGCTTTCTTT.

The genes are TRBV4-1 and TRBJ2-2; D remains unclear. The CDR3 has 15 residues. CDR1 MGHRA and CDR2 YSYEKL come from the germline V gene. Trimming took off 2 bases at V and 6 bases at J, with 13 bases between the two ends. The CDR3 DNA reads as TGCGCCAGCAGCCAACGACACGGCCGGTCCGGGGAGCTGTTTTTT. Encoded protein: CASSQRHGRSGELFF.

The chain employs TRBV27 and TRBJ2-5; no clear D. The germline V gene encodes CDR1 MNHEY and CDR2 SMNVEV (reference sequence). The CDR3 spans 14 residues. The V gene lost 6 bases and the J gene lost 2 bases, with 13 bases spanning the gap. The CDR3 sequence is CASSLPGQQETQYF. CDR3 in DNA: TGTGCCAGCAGCCTCCCCGGGCAGCAAGAGACCCAGTACTTC.

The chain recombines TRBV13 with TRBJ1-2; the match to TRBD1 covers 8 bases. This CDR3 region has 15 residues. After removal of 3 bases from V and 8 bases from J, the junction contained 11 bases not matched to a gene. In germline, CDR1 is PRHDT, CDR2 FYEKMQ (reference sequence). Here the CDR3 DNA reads TGTGCCAGCAGCTTCATGGACAGGGAGTACTTGGGCTACACCTTC. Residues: CASSFMDREYLGYTF.

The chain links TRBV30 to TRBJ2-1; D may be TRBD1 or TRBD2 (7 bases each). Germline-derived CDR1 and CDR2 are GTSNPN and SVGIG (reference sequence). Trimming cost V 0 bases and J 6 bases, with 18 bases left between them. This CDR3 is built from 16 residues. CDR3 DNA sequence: TGTGCCTGGAGTGTAGGGGGCAGGGAGGGCCCCAATGAGCAGTTCTTC. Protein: CAWSVGGREGPNEQFF.

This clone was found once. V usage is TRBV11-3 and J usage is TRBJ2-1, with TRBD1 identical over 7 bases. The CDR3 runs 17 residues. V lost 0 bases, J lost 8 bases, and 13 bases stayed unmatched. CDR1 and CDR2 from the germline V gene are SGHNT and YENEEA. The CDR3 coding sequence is TGTGCCAGCAGCTTAGATCGCGCCGGGACAGAGTTGCATGAGCAGTTCTTC. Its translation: CASSLDRAGTELHEQFF.

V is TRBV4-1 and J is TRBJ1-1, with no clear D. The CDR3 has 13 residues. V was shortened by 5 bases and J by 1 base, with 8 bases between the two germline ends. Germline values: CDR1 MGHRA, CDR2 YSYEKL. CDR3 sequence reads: CASSFPGNTEAFF. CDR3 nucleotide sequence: TGCGCCAGCAGCTTTCCGGGGAACACTGAAGCTTTCTTT.

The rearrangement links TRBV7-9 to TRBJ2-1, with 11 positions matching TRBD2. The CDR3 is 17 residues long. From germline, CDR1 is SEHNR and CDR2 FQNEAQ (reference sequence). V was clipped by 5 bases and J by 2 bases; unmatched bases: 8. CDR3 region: CASSPRTSGHTYNEQFF. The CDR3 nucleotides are TGTGCCAGCAGCCCCCGGACTAGCGGGCACACCTACAATGAGCAGTTCTTC.